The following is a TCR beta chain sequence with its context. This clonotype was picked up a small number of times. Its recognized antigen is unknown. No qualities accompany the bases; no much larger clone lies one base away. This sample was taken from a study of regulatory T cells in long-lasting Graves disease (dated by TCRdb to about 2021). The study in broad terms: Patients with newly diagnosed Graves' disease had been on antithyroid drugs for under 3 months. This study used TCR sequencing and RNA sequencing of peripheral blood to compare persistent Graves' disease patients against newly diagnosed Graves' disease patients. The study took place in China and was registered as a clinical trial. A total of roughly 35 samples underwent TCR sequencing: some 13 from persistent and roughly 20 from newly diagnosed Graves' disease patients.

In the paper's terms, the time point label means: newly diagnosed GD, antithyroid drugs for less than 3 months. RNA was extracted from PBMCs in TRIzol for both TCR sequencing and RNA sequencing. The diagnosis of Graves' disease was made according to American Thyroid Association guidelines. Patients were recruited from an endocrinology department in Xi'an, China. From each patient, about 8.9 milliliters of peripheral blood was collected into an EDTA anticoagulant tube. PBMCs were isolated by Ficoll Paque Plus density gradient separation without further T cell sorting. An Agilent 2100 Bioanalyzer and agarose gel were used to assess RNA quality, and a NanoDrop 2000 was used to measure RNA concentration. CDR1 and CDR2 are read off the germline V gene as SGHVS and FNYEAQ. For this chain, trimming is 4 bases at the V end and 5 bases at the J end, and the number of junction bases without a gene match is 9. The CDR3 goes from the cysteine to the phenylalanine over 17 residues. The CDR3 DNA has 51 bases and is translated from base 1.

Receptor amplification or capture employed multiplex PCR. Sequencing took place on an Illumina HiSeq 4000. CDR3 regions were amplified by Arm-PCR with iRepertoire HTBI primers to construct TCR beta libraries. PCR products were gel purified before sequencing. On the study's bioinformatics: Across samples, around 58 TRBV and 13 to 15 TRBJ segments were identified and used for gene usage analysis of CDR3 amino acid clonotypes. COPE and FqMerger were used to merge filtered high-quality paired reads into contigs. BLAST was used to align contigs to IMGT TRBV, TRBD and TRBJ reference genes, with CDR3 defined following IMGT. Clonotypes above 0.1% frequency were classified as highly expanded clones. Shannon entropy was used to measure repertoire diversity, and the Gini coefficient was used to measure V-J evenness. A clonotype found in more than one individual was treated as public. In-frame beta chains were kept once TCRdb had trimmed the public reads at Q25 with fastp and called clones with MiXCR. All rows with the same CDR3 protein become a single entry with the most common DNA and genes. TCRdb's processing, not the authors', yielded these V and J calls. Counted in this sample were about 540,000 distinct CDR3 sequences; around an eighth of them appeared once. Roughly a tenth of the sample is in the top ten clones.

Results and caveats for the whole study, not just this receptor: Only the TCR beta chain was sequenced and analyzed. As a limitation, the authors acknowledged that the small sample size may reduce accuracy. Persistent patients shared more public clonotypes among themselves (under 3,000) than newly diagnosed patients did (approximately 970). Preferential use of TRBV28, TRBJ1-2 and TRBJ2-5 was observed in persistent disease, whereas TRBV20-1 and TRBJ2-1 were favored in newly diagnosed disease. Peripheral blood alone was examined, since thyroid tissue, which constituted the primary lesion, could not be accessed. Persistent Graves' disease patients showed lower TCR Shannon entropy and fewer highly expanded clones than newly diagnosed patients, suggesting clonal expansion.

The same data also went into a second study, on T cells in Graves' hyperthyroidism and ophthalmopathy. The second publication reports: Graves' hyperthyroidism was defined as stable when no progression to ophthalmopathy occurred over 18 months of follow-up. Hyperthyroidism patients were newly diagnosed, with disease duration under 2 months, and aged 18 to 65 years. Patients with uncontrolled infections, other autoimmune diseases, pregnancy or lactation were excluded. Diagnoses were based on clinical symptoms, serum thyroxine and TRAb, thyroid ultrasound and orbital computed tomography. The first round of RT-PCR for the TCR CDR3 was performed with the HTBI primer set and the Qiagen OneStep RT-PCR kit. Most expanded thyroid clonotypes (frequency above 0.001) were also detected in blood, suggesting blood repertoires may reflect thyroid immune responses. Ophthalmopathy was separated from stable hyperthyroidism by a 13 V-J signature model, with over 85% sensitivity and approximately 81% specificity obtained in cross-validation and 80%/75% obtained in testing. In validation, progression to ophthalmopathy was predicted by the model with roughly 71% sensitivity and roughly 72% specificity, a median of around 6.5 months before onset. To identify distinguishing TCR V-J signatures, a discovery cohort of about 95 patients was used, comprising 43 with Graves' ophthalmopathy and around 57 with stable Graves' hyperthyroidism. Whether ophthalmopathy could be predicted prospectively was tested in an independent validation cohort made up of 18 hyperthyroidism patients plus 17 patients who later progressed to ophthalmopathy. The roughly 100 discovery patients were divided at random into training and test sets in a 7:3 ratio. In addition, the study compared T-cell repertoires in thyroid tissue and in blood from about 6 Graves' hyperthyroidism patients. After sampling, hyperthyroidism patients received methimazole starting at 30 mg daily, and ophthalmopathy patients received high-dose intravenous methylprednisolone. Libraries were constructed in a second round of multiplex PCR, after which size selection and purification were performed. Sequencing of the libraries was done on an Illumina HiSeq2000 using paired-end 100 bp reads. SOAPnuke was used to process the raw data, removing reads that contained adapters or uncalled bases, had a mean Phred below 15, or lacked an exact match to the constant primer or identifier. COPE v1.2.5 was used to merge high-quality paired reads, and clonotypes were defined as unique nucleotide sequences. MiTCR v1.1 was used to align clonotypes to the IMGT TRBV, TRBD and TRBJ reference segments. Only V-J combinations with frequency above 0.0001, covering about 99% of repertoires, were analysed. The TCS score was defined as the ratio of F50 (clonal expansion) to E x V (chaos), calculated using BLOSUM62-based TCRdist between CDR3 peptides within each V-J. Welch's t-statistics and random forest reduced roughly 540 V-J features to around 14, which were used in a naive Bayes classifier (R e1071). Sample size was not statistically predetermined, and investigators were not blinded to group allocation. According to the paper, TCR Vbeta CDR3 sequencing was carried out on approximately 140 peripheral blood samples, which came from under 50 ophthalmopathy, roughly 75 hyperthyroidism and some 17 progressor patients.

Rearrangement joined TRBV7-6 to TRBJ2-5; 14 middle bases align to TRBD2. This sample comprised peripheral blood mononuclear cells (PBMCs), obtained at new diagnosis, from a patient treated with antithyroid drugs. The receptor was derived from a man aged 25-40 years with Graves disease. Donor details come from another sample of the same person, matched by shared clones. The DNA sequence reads TGTGCCAGCAGCTCCCGACTAGCGGGAGGGACGTGGGAGACCCAGTACTTC. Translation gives CASSSRLAGGTWETQYF.